The clone carrying this T cell receptor (beta chain) has more than one count but fewer than ten. Unique molecular identifiers (one per individual cDNA molecule) were attached. TCRdb recomputed calls from the 5' RACE reads with MiXCR, one row per CDR3 protein. This sample carries some 71,000 distinct CDR3 sequences, about an eighth of them seen once, and the ten largest clones take roughly 5.7%. The sample belongs to a study of early T cells in non-severe SARS-CoV-2 infection. The sequence was collected from an adult who was a healthcare worker with PCR-confirmed SARS-CoV-2 infection or an uninfected control (not recorded which). Sequences were derived from whole blood, sampled at baseline.

In nucleotides, the CDR3 is TGCGCCAGTAAGACAGCGAACACCGGGGAGCTGTTTTTT. Its protein product is CASKTANTGELFF. The chain has TRBV5-1 and TRBJ2-2, with D perhaps TRBD1 (5 bases). The CDR3 is made up of 13 amino acids. Germline lookup yields CDR1 SGHRS and CDR2 YFSETQ. Trimming took 8 bases from V and 0 from J, leaving 8 bases between them.